These 9 T cell receptor beta chains were all obtained from the same sample, sequenced in a study of T-cell memory formation after mild COVID-19 (dated by TCRdb to about 2021). The library was made by 5' RACE. The sequencer was an Illumina NovaSeq 6000. TCRdb redid the processing of the public reads, applying fastp at Q25 and MiXCR, and retained in-frame beta chains. Identical CDR3 protein sequences are pooled into one entry, listed with their most common genes and DNA. The sample table lists some 330,000 distinct CDR3 sequences, around a fifth of them with a count of one. The ten largest clones capture around 12% of the sample. Sequences were obtained from PBMCs or a T cell subset sorted from them (not recorded which). The receptor set was obtained from an adult woman who had mild COVID-19 (a few samples of this study predate the infection). The sample titles of this study are shuffled in the database, so cell type and time point are left out; the donor was told from shared clones.

This chain uses TRBV7-9 with TRBJ1-1, with 11 positions matching TRBD1. Germline loops: CDR1 SEHNR, CDR2 FQNEAQ (reference sequence). V shed 5 bases, J shed 9 bases, and the junction held 5 bases outside the gene matches. This CDR3 has 13 amino acids. CDR3 bases: TGTGCCAGCAGCACCCGGACAGGGGGCCAAGCTTTCTTT. The encoded protein is CASSTRTGGQAFF. Using reference TRBV7-9 and TRBJ1-1 for the parts outside the CDR3, the full variable domain is DTGVSQNPRHKITKRGQNVTFRCDPISEHNRLYWYRQTLGQGPEFLTYFQNEAQLEKSRLLSDRFSAERPKGSFSTLEIQRTEQGDSAMYLCASSTRTGGQAFFGQGTRLTVV.

The chain uses TRBV12-5 and TRBJ2-1; 13 bases are shared with TRBD2. This CDR3 is 19 amino acids long. The germline gives CDR1 LGHNT, CDR2 FRNRAP. J gave up 5 bases and V 6 bases, and 16 bases lay outside the gene matches. CDR3 DNA: TGTGCTAGTGGCCCCCTCTCCGGGACTAGCGGGGAATTCAACAATGAGCAGTTCTTC. Translated, it gives CASGPLSGTSGEFNNEQFF.

This rearrangement joins TRBV19 to TRBJ1-2; 8 positions match TRBD1. The CDR3 totals 17 residues. CDR1 is LNHDA, CDR2 SQIVND, per germline (reference sequence). Trimming removed 6 bases from V and 4 bases from J; junction bases left unmatched: 16. The CDR3 reads CASRDRQGPQEGYGYTF. The CDR3 DNA reads TGTGCCAGTAGAGACCGACAGGGGCCCCAGGAGGGCTATGGCTACACCTTC.

The rearrangement links TRBV9 to TRBJ2-7; D remains unclear. The CDR3 length is 13 residues. CDR1 and CDR2 (germline): SGDLS, YYNGEE. V lost 7 bases and J 2 bases, leaving 13 bases between the germline ends. CDR3 protein: CASQDGLTYEQYF. CDR3 DNA: TGTGCCAGCCAAGATGGTTTGACCTACGAGCAGTACTTC.

V and J are TRBV24-1 and TRBJ2-7; 9 nucleotides line up with TRBD1. The V and J ends lost 5 bases and 6 bases, in that order; junction bases with no gene match: 10. The CDR3 is 15 residues long. Germline CDR1 and CDR2: KGHDR and SFDVKD. CDR3 in amino acids: CATSGPMGTGFEQYF. CDR3 sequence (DNA): TGTGCCACCAGTGGCCCGATGGGGACAGGGTTCGAGCAGTACTTC.

The J gene is TRBJ2-3, the V gene TRBV20-1; maybe TRBD2 (5 bases). The CDR3 consists of 11 residues. Germline CDR1 is DFQATT and CDR2 is SNEGSKA (reference sequence). The V end was cut by 3 bases, the J end by 6 bases, with 7 bases between. The CDR3 loop is CSASPGDTQYF. The DNA for the CDR3 is TGCAGTGCTAGTCCGGGGGATACGCAGTATTTT.

This clonotype has only a few counts. The gene calls are TRBV7-3 and TRBJ1-2, with 7 bases aligning to TRBD1. The CDR3 spans 13 residues. Germline trimming cut 1 base from V and 6 bases from J; bases unmatched to any gene: 2. Germline CDR1 SGHTA, CDR2 FQGTGA. Written as DNA, the CDR3 is TGTGCCAGCAGCTTAAAGGGGGCGGATGGCTACACCTTC. Amino acid sequence: CASSLKGADGYTF.

This clonotype was seen a few times. The genes are TRBV7-9 and TRBJ1-2, with D unresolved. The V end was cut by 4 bases, the J end by 1 base, with 10 bases between. The germline gives CDR1 SEHNR, CDR2 FQNEAQ (reference sequence). This CDR3 is built from 14 residues. The CDR3 loop reads CASSSPGDNYGYTF. The CDR3 DNA reads as TGTGCCAGCAGCTCCCCCGGGGATAACTATGGCTACACCTTC.

V usage is TRBV27 and J usage is TRBJ2-1, with D maybe TRBD2 (5 bases). The CDR3 extends over 15 amino acids. Germline lookup yields CDR1 MNHEY and CDR2 SMNVEV (reference sequence). Trimming cost V 6 bases and J 0 bases, with 12 bases left between them. CDR3 DNA: TGTGCCAGCAGGACTCTACGGGGCTCCTACAATGAGCAGTTCTTC. This sequence encodes CASRTLRGSYNEQFF.